The next 20 T cell receptor beta chains were all read from a single sample in a study of blood T cell repertoires in COVID-19. The method was immunoSEQ multiplex PCR; TCRdb's version includes in-frame clones alone and lacks a portion of them. Of fewer than 200,000 clones in the sample, just under 85% were seen once. The sequenced sample consisted of peripheral blood. These TCRs come from a man aged 40-49 years who had recovered from COVID-19.

The chain joins TRBV7-2 to TRBJ2-1, with 7 bases lining up with TRBD2. The junction had 8 bases not matched to a gene; V was cut back by 5 bases and J by 4 bases. Germline assignment: CDR1 SGHTA and CDR2 FQGNSA. The CDR3 runs 15 residues. The CDR3 region is CASSLGRGDYNEQFF. The CDR3 bases are TGTGCCAGCAGCCTGGGACGGGGGGATTACAATGAGCAGTTCTTC.

The chain couples TRBV4-3 to TRBJ2-7; no definite D call. V gave up 4 bases and J gave up 3 bases, with 10 bases separating them. The V gene's germline CDR1 is LGHNA and CDR2 YSLEER. This CDR3 is 13 amino acids long. Written as DNA, the CDR3 is TGCGCCAGCAGCCCCTCCGCGGACTACGAGCAGTACTTC. It translates to CASSPSADYEQYF.

CDR3 region: CASSLQTGLKFF. The CDR3 DNA is TGTGCCAGCAGCTTACAGACAGGCCTCAAGTTCTTC. This chain uses TRBV7-2 with TRBJ2-1; possible D gene TRBD1, 6 bases. This CDR3 has 12 amino acids. V was pared by 2 bases and J by 14 bases, with 13 bases between. Germline CDR1 and CDR2: SGHTA and FQGNSA.

The genes are TRBV11-2 and TRBJ1-2; D unresolved. Germline values: CDR1 SGHAT, CDR2 FQNNGV. This CDR3 has 14 amino acids. Deletions cut 5 bases from V and 4 bases from J, with 14 bases between. CDR3 sequence (DNA): TGTGCCAGCAGCGGCGGGGTATACGGCTATGGCTACACCTTC. Its protein is CASSGGVYGYGYTF.

This clone was seen just once. This chain joins TRBV2 and TRBJ2-7; D may be TRBD2 (5 bases). V was trimmed by 7 bases and J by 7 bases, leaving 8 bases between them. The CDR3 totals 10 residues. CDR1 is SNHLY and CDR2 is FYNNEI in the germline V gene. This CDR3 reads CASTPGEQYF. For the CDR3, the DNA is TGTGCCAGCACTCCGGGGGAGCAGTACTTC.

The chain couples TRBV6-5 to TRBJ1-1; D possibly corresponds to TRBD1 (5 bases). Germline lookup yields CDR1 MNHEY and CDR2 SVGAGI. V lost 6 bases to trimming and J lost 1 base, with 9 bases between them. The CDR3 spans 13 residues. Here the CDR3 reads CASSPGGNTEAFF. The DNA for the CDR3 is TGTGCCAGCAGCCCCGGGGGGAACACTGAAGCTTTCTTT.

The V and J genes are TRBV11-2 and TRBJ2-6; the match to TRBD1 covers 7 bases. Germline loops: CDR1 SGHAT, CDR2 FQNNGV. The CDR3 runs to 19 residues. J lost 3 bases, V lost 3 bases, and 14 bases had no gene match. The CDR3 spells CASSLRQGLLRGGANVLTF. CDR3 DNA sequence: TGTGCCAGCAGCTTGCGACAGGGTTTATTAAGAGGTGGGGCCAACGTCCTGACTTTC.

V and J are TRBV28 and TRBJ2-7; tentatively, D is TRBD2 (6 bases). Looked up from germline, CDR1 is MDHEN and CDR2 is SYDVKM. CDR3 size: 16 residues. Trimming took 4 bases from V and 7 from J, leaving 23 bases between them. The DNA of the CDR3 is TGTGCCAGCAGTTCCCGGACTCACGGGGGTATTAGTGAGCAGTACTTC. Its translation is CASSSRTHGGISEQYF.

J is TRBJ1-1 and V is TRBV5-1; weak D call: TRBD1 (6 bases). Trimming pared 2 bases from V and 1 base from J, leaving 15 bases between. This CDR3 comprises 16 residues. The germline CDR1 and CDR2 sequences are SGHRS and YFSETQ. The CDR3 sequence is CASSFNRVMGNTEAFF. CDR3 in DNA: TGCGCCAGCAGCTTCAACAGGGTTATGGGGAACACTGAAGCTTTCTTT.

The chain employs TRBV4-3 and TRBJ1-6; TRBD1 agrees at 9 bases. J was trimmed by 10 bases and V by 0 bases; bases with no gene match: 7. Germline assignment: CDR1 LGHNA and CDR2 YSLEER. The CDR3 has 16 residues. The CDR3 sequence is CASSQDQGTGSSPLHF. In DNA form, the CDR3 reads TGCGCCAGCAGCCAAGATCAGGGGACAGGGTCGTCACCCCTCCACTTT.

The V call is TRBV20-1, the J call TRBJ2-7; 7 bases are a match to TRBD2. Trimming cost V 3 bases and J 3 bases; bases outside gene matches: 8. The germline gives CDR1 DFQATT, CDR2 SNEGSKA (reference sequence). The CDR3 runs to 14 residues. CDR3 sequence reads: CSASIFGTNYEQYF. The CDR3 bases are TGCAGTGCTAGTATATTCGGGACTAACTACGAGCAGTACTTC.

The chain links TRBV7-8 to TRBJ2-5; D remains unclear. Trimming shortened V by 6 bases and J by 3 bases, and 23 bases separated the two germline ends. Germline assignment: CDR1 SGHVS and CDR2 FQNEAQ. The CDR3 covers 17 residues. In DNA, the CDR3 is TGTGCCAGCAGGCCCCCTAGAGGTCGGAACCGAGAAGAGACCCAGTACTTC. It encodes CASRPPRGRNREETQYF.

This sequence joins TRBV24-1 and TRBJ2-6; D unresolved. The germline V and J ends were trimmed by 5 bases and 1 base, with 5 bases remaining between them. Per germline, CDR1 KGHDR and CDR2 SFDVKD. The CDR3 is 14 residues long. For the CDR3, the DNA is TGTGCCACCAGTGGGAGTTCTGGGGCCAACGTCCTGACTTTC. Protein product: CATSGSSGANVLTF.

The rearrangement joins TRBV2 to TRBJ1-2; tentative D call: TRBD1 (5 bases). V lost 9 bases, J lost 4 bases, and 12 bases lay in between. The germline CDR1 and CDR2 sequences are SNHLY and FYNNEI. There are 12 residues in the CDR3. The CDR3 loop reads CARAGLGYGYTF. CDR3 DNA sequence: TGTGCCAGGGCGGGGCTTGGCTATGGCTACACCTTC.

This chain uses TRBV6-5 with TRBJ2-1; D is possibly TRBD1 (6 bases). V was shortened by 8 bases and J by 4 bases, with 12 bases between the two germline ends. The germline gives CDR1 MNHEY, CDR2 SVGAGI. This CDR3 region has 13 residues. The CDR3 sequence: CASRRTAYNEQFF. CDR3 in DNA: TGTGCCAGCCGACGGACAGCATACAATGAGCAGTTCTTC.

V and J are TRBV6-2 or TRBV6-3 and TRBJ2-1, with D possibly being TRBD1 (5 bases). This CDR3 comprises 12 residues. V lost 4 bases and J 11 bases, leaving 12 bases between the germline ends. CDR1 MNHEY and CDR2 SVGEGT come from the germline V gene. Written as DNA, the CDR3 is TGTGCCAGCAGTTCCACAGGCCGCCAGCAGTTCTTC. This encodes CASSSTGRQQFF.

The rearrangement joins TRBV6-6 to TRBJ1-2, with D possibly being TRBD1 (5 bases). Germline CDR1 and CDR2: MNHNY and SVGAGI (reference sequence). There are 15 residues in the CDR3. V lost 4 bases and J lost 1, with 13 bases in between. The CDR3 region has the DNA TGTGCCAGCAGTTGGGACTATCCAATTAACTATGGCTACACCTTC. It is translated as CASSWDYPINYGYTF.

The chain carries TRBV6-2 or TRBV6-3 and TRBJ1-5; 9 nucleotides line up with TRBD1. This CDR3 has 15 amino acids. CDR1 is MNHEY and CDR2 is SVGEGT in the germline V gene. V dropped 5 bases and J dropped 0; count of bases not matched to a gene: 2. Here the CDR3 reads CASSTGGDSNQPQHF. The DNA for the CDR3 is TGTGCCAGCAGTACAGGGGGCGATAGCAATCAGCCCCAGCATTTT.

The gene calls are TRBV30 and TRBJ2-1; no clear D gene. This CDR3 contains 11 residues. Germline values: CDR1 GTSNPN, CDR2 SVGIG (reference sequence). V lost 4 bases and J 10 bases, leaving 11 bases between the germline ends. The CDR3 spells CAWTVGREQFF. In nucleotides, the CDR3 is TGTGCCTGGACGGTGGGCCGGGAGCAGTTCTTC.

This clone occurred once. V is TRBV4-3 and J is TRBJ1-1; D gene uncertain. From germline, CDR1 is LGHNA and CDR2 YSLEER. The CDR3 totals 15 residues. The ends were cut back, 1 base at V and 3 bases at J, with 12 bases in the middle. The CDR3 DNA sequence: TGCGCCAGCAGCCAAGTTCGGGGTGGGTACACTGAAGCTTTCTTT. It codes for CASSQVRGGYTEAFF.